Following are 12 T cell receptor beta chains from one sample sequenced in a study of OX40 agonist ivuxolimab in advanced cancers. Profiling relied on immunoSEQ multiplex PCR, and the TCRdb table lists in-frame clones only, not all of them. Altogether 70,000 to 80,000 clones are present, just under 95% being singletons, with the ten largest covering approximately 14%. Sequencing used CD4+ or CD8+ T cells sorted from blood, obtained in a trial of the OX40 agonist ivuxolimab. The receptors derive from an adult with an advanced solid tumor such as melanoma, head and neck, liver or kidney cancer.

This rearrangement joins TRBV7-8 to TRBJ1-1, with 9 bases aligning to TRBD1. Germline CDR1 reads SGHVS; CDR2 reads FQNEAQ. J was trimmed by 5 bases and V by 1 base; bases with no gene match: 11. The CDR3 totals 17 residues. The CDR3 nucleotides are TGTGCCAGCAGCTTAGAAGGCACAGGGGGCAGGTGGACTGAAGCTTTCTTT. Translated, it gives CASSLEGTGGRWTEAFF.

J is TRBJ1-1 and V is TRBV7-8; D call uncertain. This CDR3 is built from 16 residues. Trimming took 1 base from V and 3 from J, leaving 15 bases between them. The germline CDR1 and CDR2 sequences are SGHVS and FQNEAQ. The CDR3 region has the DNA TGTGCCAGCAGCTTAGTATTTCGGGGAAAGGACACTGAAGCTTTCTTT. Its translation: CASSLVFRGKDTEAFF.

V usage is TRBV9 and J usage is TRBJ1-1; D gene ambiguous. V was cut by 4 bases and J by 1 base, with 11 bases left in between. In germline, CDR1 is SGDLS, CDR2 YYNGEE. This CDR3 contains 14 residues. The CDR3 DNA follows: TGTGCCAGCAGCCGTTATGAGGGGAACACTGAAGCTTTCTTT. This sequence encodes CASSRYEGNTEAFF.

The chain uses TRBV2 and TRBJ2-3, with 8 nucleotides matching TRBD2. V lost 1 base to trimming and J lost 6 bases; unmatched junction nucleotides: 9. Germline CDR1 SNHLY, CDR2 FYNNEI. This CDR3 region has 16 residues. The CDR3: CASSEGGRGVRDTQYF. CDR3 nucleotides: TGTGCCAGCAGTGAAGGCGGGCGGGGGGTGAGGGATACGCAGTATTTT.

This chain uses TRBV19 with TRBJ1-5; 9 nucleotides match TRBD1. Trimming took 9 bases from V and 3 from J; bases not matched to a gene: 6. This CDR3 comprises 14 residues. Looked up from germline, CDR1 is LNHDA and CDR2 is SQIVND (reference sequence). The CDR3 loop is CASQGTGNNQPQHF. As DNA, the CDR3 is TGTGCCAGCCAGGGGACAGGGAACAATCAGCCCCAGCATTTT.

The chain links TRBV4-3 to TRBJ2-7; no definite D call. Germline assignment: CDR1 LGHNA and CDR2 YSLEER. Trimming removed 0 bases at V and 1 base at J, with 10 bases between. This CDR3 has 15 amino acids. This CDR3 is CASSQDRGGSYEQYF. DNA of the CDR3: TGCGCCAGCAGCCAAGATCGCGGCGGTTCCTACGAGCAGTACTTC.

This sequence joins TRBV29-1 and TRBJ2-7, with D hard to call. The CDR3 loop spans 14 amino acids. Germline V gene data show CDR1 as SQVTM and CDR2 as ANQGSEA. Trimming pared 5 bases from V and 2 bases from J, leaving 16 bases between. The CDR3 coding sequence is TGCAGCGTTCCCAAGGGATATGGAGCCTACGAGCAGTACTTC. Amino acid sequence: CSVPKGYGAYEQYF.

The V call is TRBV4-3, the J call TRBJ1-2; D is perhaps TRBD1 (5 bases). Germline values: CDR1 LGHNA, CDR2 YSLEER. V shed 5 bases and J shed 6 bases, with 22 bases lying between them. The CDR3 is 16 residues long. CDR3 sequence: CASSKRGTGGKNGYTF. The DNA of the CDR3 is TGCGCCAGCAGCAAAAGGGGTACGGGGGGTAAGAATGGCTACACCTTC.

The rearrangement links TRBV27 to TRBJ1-4; 8 bases agree with TRBD1. Germline V gene lookup returns CDR1 MNHEY and CDR2 SMNVEV (reference sequence). J lost 0 bases, V lost 6 bases, and 6 bases had no gene match. The CDR3 extends over 16 amino acids. CDR3 DNA sequence: TGTGCCAGCAGCCCAACACAGGGGGCAACTAATGAAAAACTGTTTTTT. Translation: CASSPTQGATNEKLFF. Supplemented by reference TRBV27 and TRBJ1-4, the full variable domain reads EAQVTQNPRYLITVTGKKLTVTCSQNMNHEYMSWYRQDPGLGLRQIYYSMNVEVTDKGDVPEGYKVSRKEKRNFPLILESPSPNQTSLYFCASSPTQGATNEKLFFGSGTQLSVL.

The V call is TRBV5-1, the J call TRBJ2-1; tentative D call: TRBD2 (6 bases). Germline-derived CDR1 and CDR2 are SGHRS and YFSETQ. The CDR3 runs 16 residues. V was shortened by 1 base and J by 5 bases, with 16 bases between the two germline ends. In DNA form, the CDR3 reads TGCGCCAGCAGCTTGCATGCCCTGCGGGAAGACAATGAGCAGTTCTTC. Encoded protein: CASSLHALREDNEQFF.

The chain joins TRBV19 to TRBJ1-1; D is undetermined. CDR1 is LNHDA and CDR2 is SQIVND in the germline V gene (reference sequence). CDR3 length equals 13 residues. Trimming shortened V by 6 bases and J by 3 bases, and 11 bases separated the two germline ends. Here the CDR3 DNA reads TGTGCCAGTAGGCCCGGAGGGTACACTGAAGCTTTCTTT. This sequence encodes CASRPGGYTEAFF.

The chain links TRBV19 to TRBJ1-2, with D uncertain. V was pared by 2 bases and J by 6 bases, with 10 bases between. This CDR3 has 13 residues. Germline CDR1 reads LNHDA; CDR2 reads SQIVND (reference sequence). The CDR3 DNA is TGTGCCAGTAGTATAAAAGGGTTTAATGGCTACACCTTC. Its translation is CASSIKGFNGYTF.